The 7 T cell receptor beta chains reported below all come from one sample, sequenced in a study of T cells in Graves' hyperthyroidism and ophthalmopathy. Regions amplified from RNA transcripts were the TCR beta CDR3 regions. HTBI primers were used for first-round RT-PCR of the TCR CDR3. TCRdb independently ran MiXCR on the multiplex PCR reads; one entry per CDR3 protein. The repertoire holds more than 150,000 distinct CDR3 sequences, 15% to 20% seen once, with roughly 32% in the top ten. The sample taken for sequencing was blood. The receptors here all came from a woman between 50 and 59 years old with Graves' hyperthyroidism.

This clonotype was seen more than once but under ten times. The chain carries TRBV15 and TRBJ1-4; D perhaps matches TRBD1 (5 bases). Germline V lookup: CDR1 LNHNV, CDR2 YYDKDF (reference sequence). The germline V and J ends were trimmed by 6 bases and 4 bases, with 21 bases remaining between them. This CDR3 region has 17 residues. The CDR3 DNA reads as TGTGCCACCAGAACCGGGAGAGGGGCCGGCTTTAATGAAAAACTGTTTTTT. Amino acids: CATRTGRGAGFNEKLFF.

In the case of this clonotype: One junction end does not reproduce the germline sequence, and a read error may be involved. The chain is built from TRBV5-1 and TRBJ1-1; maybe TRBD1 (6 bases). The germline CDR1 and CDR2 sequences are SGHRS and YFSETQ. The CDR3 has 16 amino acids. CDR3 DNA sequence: TGCGCCAGCAGCCCTGCCAGGGCGCAAAGGGACACTGAAGCCTACTTT. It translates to CASSPARAQRDTEAYF.

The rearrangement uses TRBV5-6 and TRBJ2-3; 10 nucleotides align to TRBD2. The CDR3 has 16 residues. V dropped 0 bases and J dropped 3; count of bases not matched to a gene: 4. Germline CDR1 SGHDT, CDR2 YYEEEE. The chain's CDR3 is CASSLAASGGTDTQYF. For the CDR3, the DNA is TGTGCCAGCAGCTTGGCCGCTAGCGGGGGTACAGATACGCAGTATTTT. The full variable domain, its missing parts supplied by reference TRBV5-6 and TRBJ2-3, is DAGVTQSPTHLIKTRGQQVTLRCSPKSGHDTVSWYQQALGQGPQFIFQYYEEEERQRGNFPDRFSGHQFPNYSSELNVNALLLGDSALYLCASSLAASGGTDTQYFGPGTRLTVL.

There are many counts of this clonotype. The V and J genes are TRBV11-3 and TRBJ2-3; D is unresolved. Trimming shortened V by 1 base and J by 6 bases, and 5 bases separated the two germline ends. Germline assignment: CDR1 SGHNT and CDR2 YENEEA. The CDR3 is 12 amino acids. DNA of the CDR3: TGTGCCAGCAGCTTAGGAGTCGATACGCAGTATTTT. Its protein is CASSLGVDTQYF.

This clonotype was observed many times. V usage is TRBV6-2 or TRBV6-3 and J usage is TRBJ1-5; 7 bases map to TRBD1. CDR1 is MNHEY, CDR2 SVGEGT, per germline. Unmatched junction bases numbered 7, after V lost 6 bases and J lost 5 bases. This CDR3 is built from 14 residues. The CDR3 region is CASRKTGVDQPQHF. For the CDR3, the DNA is TGTGCCAGCAGGAAAACAGGGGTCGATCAGCCCCAGCATTTT.

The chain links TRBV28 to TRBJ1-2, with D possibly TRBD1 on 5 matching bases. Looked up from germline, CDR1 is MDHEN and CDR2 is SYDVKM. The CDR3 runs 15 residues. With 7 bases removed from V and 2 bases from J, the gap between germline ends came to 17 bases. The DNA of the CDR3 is TGTGCCAGCATCACTCAGGGCGGAGGGAACTATGGCTACACCTTC. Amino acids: CASITQGGGNYGYTF.

The CDR3 is CASSQTAERRHEQFF. The CDR3 DNA reads TGCGCCAGCAGCCAGACGGCCGAGCGGCGGCATGAGCAGTTCTTC. The J gene is TRBJ2-1, the V gene TRBV4-1; tentatively, D is TRBD2 (5 bases). From germline, CDR1 is MGHRA and CDR2 YSYEKL. The germline V and J ends were trimmed by 3 bases and 8 bases, with 17 bases remaining between them. CDR3 length equals 15 residues.